This T cell receptor beta chain was found in a study of blood T cell repertoires in COVID-19. Study context: In each case, the material was cDNA or gDNA derived from T cells, B-cell-depleted T cells, or PBMCs.

Clones were sequenced by immunoSEQ multiplex PCR, and TCRdb holds only the in-frame ones, with some missing. Seen here are some 180,000 clones, roughly 76% observed once, and the top ten hold roughly 11%. This clone was seen only once. The specimen sequenced was peripheral blood. The clonotype comes from a woman aged 40 to 50 with COVID-19, enrolled during active disease.

The CDR3 sequence is CATSREGTGGDEQYF. DNA of the CDR3: TGTGCCACCAGCAGAGAGGGGACAGGGGGGGACGAGCAGTACTTC. The gene calls are TRBV15 and TRBJ2-7; 11 nucleotides line up with TRBD1. The CDR3 length is 15 residues. Unmatched junction bases numbered 3, after V lost 0 bases and J lost 5 bases. Germline V lookup: CDR1 LNHNV, CDR2 YYDKDF (reference sequence).